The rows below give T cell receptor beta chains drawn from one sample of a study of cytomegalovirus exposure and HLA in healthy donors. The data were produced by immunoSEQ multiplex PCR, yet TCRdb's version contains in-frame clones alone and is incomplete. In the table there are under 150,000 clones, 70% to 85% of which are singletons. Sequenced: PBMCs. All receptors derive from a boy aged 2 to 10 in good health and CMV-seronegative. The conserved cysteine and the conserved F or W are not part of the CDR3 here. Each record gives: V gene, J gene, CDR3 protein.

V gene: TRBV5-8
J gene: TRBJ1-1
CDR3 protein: ASSLIGGSGIDTEAF

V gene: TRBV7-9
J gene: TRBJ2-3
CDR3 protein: ASSFFPTDTQY

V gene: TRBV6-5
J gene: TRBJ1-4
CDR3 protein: ASSEWAGFEKLF

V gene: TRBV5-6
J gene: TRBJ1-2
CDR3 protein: ASSASWGRVHGYT

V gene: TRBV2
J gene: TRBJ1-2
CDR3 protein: ASSGQGGWYGYT

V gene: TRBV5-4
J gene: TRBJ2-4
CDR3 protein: ASSLPGRSLQY

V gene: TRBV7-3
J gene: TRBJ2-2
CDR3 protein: ASSRTSGRAVTGELF

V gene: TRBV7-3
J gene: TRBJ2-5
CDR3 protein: VSSLGRLAGFTTETQY

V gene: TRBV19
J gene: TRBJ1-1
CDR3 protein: ASSTTRTATEAF

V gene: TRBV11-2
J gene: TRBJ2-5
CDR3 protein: ASSRQETQY

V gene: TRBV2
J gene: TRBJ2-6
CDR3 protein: ASSVKEDGANVLT

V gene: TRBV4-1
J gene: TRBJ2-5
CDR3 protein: ASSQVPSGLAGIQETQY

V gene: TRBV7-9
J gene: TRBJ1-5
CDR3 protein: ASSLGPGISNQPQH

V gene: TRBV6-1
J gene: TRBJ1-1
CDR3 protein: ASDRATEAF

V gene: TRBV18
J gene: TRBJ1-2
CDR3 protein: ASRGLTASNYGYT

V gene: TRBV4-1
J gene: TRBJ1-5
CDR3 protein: ASSQVHSNQPQH

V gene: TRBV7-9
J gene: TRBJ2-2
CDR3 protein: ASSFAETGELF

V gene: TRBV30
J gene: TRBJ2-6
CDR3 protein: AWSGGGVSGANVLT

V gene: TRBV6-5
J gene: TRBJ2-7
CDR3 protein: ASSYATGHEQY

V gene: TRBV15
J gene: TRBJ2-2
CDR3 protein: ATSSAGPTGELF

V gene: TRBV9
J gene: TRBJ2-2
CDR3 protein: ASTLAGGANTGELF

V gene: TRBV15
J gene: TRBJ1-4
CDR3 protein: ATSRDRVNEKLF

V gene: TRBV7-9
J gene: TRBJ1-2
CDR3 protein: ASSGVWGREEDYGYT

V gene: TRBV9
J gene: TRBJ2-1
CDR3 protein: ASSSGLQQF

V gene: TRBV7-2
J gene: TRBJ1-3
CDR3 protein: ASSLAGGTGTGNTIY

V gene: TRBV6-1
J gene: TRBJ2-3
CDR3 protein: ASTDPRGVDTQY

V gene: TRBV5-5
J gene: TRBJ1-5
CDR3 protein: ASSLAAGFQGANQPQH

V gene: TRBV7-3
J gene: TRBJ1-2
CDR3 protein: ASSTRGPAGENGYT

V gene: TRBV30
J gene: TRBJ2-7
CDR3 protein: AWRGTGYEQY

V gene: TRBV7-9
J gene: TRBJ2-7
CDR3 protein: SSSLDYISYEQY

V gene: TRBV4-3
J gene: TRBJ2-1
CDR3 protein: ASSQLGAGTGDYNEQF

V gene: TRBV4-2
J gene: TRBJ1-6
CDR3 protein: ASSTRTANSPLH